What follows describes a single T cell receptor beta chain. Authors' processing steps: Estimated nucleated cell counts came from reference gene primer amplification. Produced via immunoSEQ multiplex PCR; TCRdb's table is partial and in-frame only. V, J and clone size are taken as reported in that table, and D and trimming were inferred from the DNA itself. The sample carries hundreds of thousands of clones, more than 75% recorded once. This entry is derived from a study of blood T cell repertoires in COVID-19. Turning to the study itself: The United States, Italy and Spain provided the acute and convalescent COVID-19 samples.

Those enrolled in Seattle joined during active infection and were followed longitudinally afterward. From germline, CDR1 is SGHTA and CDR2 FQGNSA. This CDR3 has 11 residues. The V gene lost 6 bases and the J gene lost 0 bases, with 2 bases spanning the gap. V usage is TRBV7-2 and J usage is TRBJ1-2; D call uncertain. Sequenced input: peripheral blood. This receptor was identified in a woman aged 50 to 60 with COVID-19, enrolled during active disease. In nucleotides, the CDR3 is TGTGCCAGCAGTACTAACTATGGCTACACCTTC. This codes for CASSTNYGYTF. Based on the CDR3 plus reference TRBV7-2 and TRBJ1-2, the full variable domain is GAGVSQSPSNKVTEKGKDVELRCDPISGHTALYWYRQSLGQGLEFLIYFQGNSAPDKSGLPSDRFSAERTGGSVSTLTIQRTQQEDSAVYLCASSTNYGYTFGSGTRLTVV.